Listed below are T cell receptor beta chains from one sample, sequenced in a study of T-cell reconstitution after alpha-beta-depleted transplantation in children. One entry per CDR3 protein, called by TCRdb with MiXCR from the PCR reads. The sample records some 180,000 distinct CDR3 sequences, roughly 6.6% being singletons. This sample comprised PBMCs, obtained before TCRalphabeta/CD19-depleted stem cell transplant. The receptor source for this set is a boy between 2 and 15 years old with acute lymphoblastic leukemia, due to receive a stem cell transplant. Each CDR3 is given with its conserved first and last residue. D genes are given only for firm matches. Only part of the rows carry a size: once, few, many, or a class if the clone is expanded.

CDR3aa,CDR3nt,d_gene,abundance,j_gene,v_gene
CASSQDRDSNTEAFF,TGCGCCAGCAGCCAAGACAGGGACTCGAACACTGAAGCTTTCTTT,-,-,TRBJ1-1,TRBV4-3
CASSSSGRASEQYF,TGTGCCAGCAGTTCTAGCGGGAGGGCCTCCGAGCAGTACTTC,TRBD2,-,TRBJ2-7,TRBV12-3/TRBV12-4
CASSFGLGEQFF,TGTGCCAGCAGCTTCGGGCTTGGTGAGCAGTTCTTC,-,-,TRBJ2-1,TRBV28
CASSLFRSGRVSSTDTQYF,TGTGCCAGCAGCTTGTTTAGGAGCGGGAGAGTCTCTAGCACAGATACGCAGTATTTT,TRBD2,many,TRBJ2-3,TRBV5-6
CASSGAGQGSYNEQFF,TGTGCCAGCAGCGGTGCGGGACAGGGATCCTACAATGAGCAGTTCTTC,TRBD1,many,TRBJ2-1,TRBV5-5
CATSRDSIAKNIQYF,TGTGCCACCAGCAGAGATTCGATAGCCAAAAACATTCAGTACTTC,-,few,TRBJ2-4,TRBV15
CASSPQVGATDTQYF,TGTGCCAGCAGCCCCCAGGTAGGCGCCACAGATACGCAGTATTTT,-,-,TRBJ2-3,TRBV7-2
CASVNRGGRGDYEQYF,TGTGCCAGCGTTAATAGGGGAGGTAGGGGAGACTACGAGCAGTACTTC,-,many,TRBJ2-7,TRBV28
CASRGLDTNNYGYTF,TGTGCCAGCAGGGGCTTAGACACGAATAACTATGGCTACACCTTC,-,many,TRBJ1-2,TRBV2
CASSLVSSKGNEQYF,TGTGCCAGCAGCTTAGTATCTAGTAAGGGGAACGAGCAGTACTTC,-,many,TRBJ2-7,TRBV7-8
CATTANYGYTF,TGTGCCACAACAGCTAACTATGGCTACACCTTC,-,many,TRBJ1-2,TRBV6-2/TRBV6-3
CSARGGRSPTGYTF,TGCAGTGCTAGAGGTGGCAGGTCCCCAACTGGCTACACCTTC,-,many,TRBJ1-2,TRBV20-1
CASSRIGLAEFSYEQYF,TGTGCCAGCTCACGAATTGGGCTAGCGGAATTCTCCTACGAGCAGTACTTC,TRBD2,few,TRBJ2-7,TRBV18
CASSLGALAGEDTQYF,TGTGCCAGCAGCTTAGGCGCGCTAGCGGGTGAAGATACGCAGTATTTT,TRBD2,many,TRBJ2-3,TRBV7-9
CSAVDYGYTF,TGCAGCGCCGTGGACTATGGCTACACCTTC,-,many,TRBJ1-2,TRBV29-1
CASGITSGRGVDEQFF,TGTGCCAGCGGAATCACTAGCGGGAGGGGCGTAGATGAGCAGTTCTTC,TRBD2,few,TRBJ2-1,TRBV6-4
CASSLGWANNEKLFF,TGCGCCAGCAGCCTTGGATGGGCTAATAATGAAAAACTGTTTTTT,-,few,TRBJ1-4,TRBV5-1
CASSLRGASNQPQHF,TGTGCCAGCAGCTTACGGGGGGCCAGCAATCAGCCCCAGCATTTT,-,-,TRBJ1-5,TRBV7-2
CSVEDPASGRGETQYF,TGCAGCGTTGAAGATCCGGCTAGCGGGAGGGGAGAGACCCAGTACTTC,TRBD2,many,TRBJ2-5,TRBV29-1
CASSSGPGAKNIQYF,TGTGCCAGCAGTTCAGGGCCGGGAGCTAAAAACATTCAGTACTTC,-,many,TRBJ2-4,TRBV12-3/TRBV12-4
CASSRPGEQQPQHF,TGTGCCAGCAGTCGCCCTGGTGAACAACAGCCCCAGCATTTT,-,-,TRBJ1-5,TRBV28
CASSRSGQWQVKGQYF,TGTGCCAGCAGTCGTTCGGGACAGTGGCAAGTCAAGGGGCAGTACTTC,TRBD1,-,TRBJ2-7,TRBV6-2/TRBV6-3
CSVAGTDRTDTQYF,TGCAGCGTCGCCGGGACTGATCGCACAGATACGCAGTATTTT,-,many,TRBJ2-3,TRBV29-1
CASITTRAGANEKLFF,TGTGCCAGCATTACTACGAGGGCAGGGGCGAATGAAAAACTGTTTTTT,-,many,TRBJ1-4,TRBV28
CASLSTGAEVPREQYF,TGTGCCAGCTTATCAACCGGGGCGGAAGTACCTCGCGAGCAGTACTTC,-,many,TRBJ2-7,TRBV6-2/TRBV6-3
CSGGLDSYNEQFF,TGCAGCGGGGGACTAGACTCCTACAATGAGCAGTTCTTC,TRBD2,many,TRBJ2-1,TRBV29-1
CSARVPGGEETQYF,TGCAGTGCTCGAGTACCGGGAGGGGAGGAGACCCAGTACTTC,TRBD2,-,TRBJ2-5,TRBV20-1
CSSITGTGGTEAFF,TGCAGTTCGATAACCGGGACAGGGGGCACTGAAGCTTTCTTT,TRBD1,many,TRBJ1-1,TRBV20-1
CASTNSFRGYTF,TGTGCCAGCACCAACAGTTTCCGTGGCTACACCTTC,-,-,TRBJ1-2,TRBV28
CASSSGPTSKQFF,TGTGCCAGCAGTTCAGGGCCCACCTCGAAGCAGTTCTTC,-,many,TRBJ2-1,TRBV27
CGSRGEKLFF,TGCGGAAGCCGGGGTGAAAAACTGTTTTTT,-,-,TRBJ1-4,TRBV20-1
CSVLKASGSVSGANVLTF,TGCAGCGTTTTAAAGGCTAGCGGGAGTGTCTCTGGGGCCAACGTCCTGACTTTC,TRBD2,many,TRBJ2-6,TRBV29-1
CASRPQSTDTQYF,TGTGCCAGCAGACCCCAGAGCACAGATACGCAGTATTTT,-,many,TRBJ2-3,TRBV12-3/TRBV12-4
CATSAQRAGNEQFF,TGTGCCACCAGTGCCCAAAGGGCGGGAAATGAGCAGTTCTTC,-,many,TRBJ2-1,TRBV24-1
CASTSGGDNYEQYF,TGTGCCAGCACCTCGGGTGGGGATAACTACGAGCAGTACTTC,-,few,TRBJ2-7,TRBV6-1
CSARDRSTGGLYNEQFF,TGCAGTGCTAGAGATCGGTCAACGGGAGGCCTATACAATGAGCAGTTCTTC,TRBD2,many,TRBJ2-1,TRBV20-1